The 17 T cell receptor beta chains below were found in one sample sequenced in a study of OX40 agonist ivuxolimab in advanced cancers. Profiling relied on immunoSEQ multiplex PCR, and the TCRdb table lists in-frame clones only, not all of them. The sample holds approximately 73,000 clones; 75% to 90% are singletons and the top ten take approximately 3%. Sequences were derived from CD4+ or CD8+ T cells sorted from blood, sampled in a trial of the OX40 agonist ivuxolimab. The source is an adult with an advanced solid tumor such as melanoma, head and neck, liver or kidney cancer.

The rearrangement joins TRBV7-8 to TRBJ1-5, with 7 bases matching TRBD1. The CDR3 consists of 14 residues. Losses at the gene ends were 4 bases for V and 6 bases for J; bases not matched to a gene: 6. From germline, CDR1 is SGHVS and CDR2 FQNEAQ. CDR3 nucleotides: TGTGCCAGCAGCTATGACAGGGTGGCTCAGCCCCAGCATTTT. Protein sequence: CASSYDRVAQPQHF.

This chain uses TRBV10-3 with TRBJ1-3; tentative D call: TRBD1 (5 bases). The CDR3 is 14 amino acids. Germline V gene lookup returns CDR1 ENHRY and CDR2 SYGVKD. V lost 11 bases and J lost 4, with 18 bases in between. This CDR3 reads CALRDSPGGNTIYF. In nucleotides, the CDR3 is TGTGCCCTACGGGACTCACCGGGAGGAAACACCATATATTTT.

The V and J genes are TRBV5-4 and TRBJ2-3; D not certain. This CDR3 has 13 amino acids. Trimming pared 0 bases from V and 5 bases from J, leaving 7 bases between. The germline V gene has CDR1 SGHNT and CDR2 YYREEE (reference sequence). In DNA form, the CDR3 reads TGTGCCAGCAGCTTGGCTAACGGAGATACGCAGTATTTT. Translated: CASSLANGDTQYF.

The chain has TRBV19 and TRBJ2-5; D possibly uses TRBD1 or TRBD2 (5 bases each). This CDR3 region has 13 residues. V was cut by 6 bases and J by 5 bases, with 13 bases left in between. Germline V gene sequence: CDR1 LNHDA, CDR2 SQIVND (reference sequence). As DNA, the CDR3 is TGTGCCAGTAGAAAGACGGGGCGGGAGACCCAGTACTTC. Amino acids: CASRKTGRETQYF. Full variable domain (remainder filled in from reference TRBV19 and TRBJ2-5): DGGITQSPKYLFRKEGQNVTLSCEQNLNHDAMYWYRQDPGQGLRLIYYSQIVNDFQKGDIAEGYSVSREKKESFPLTVTSAQKNPTAFYLCASRKTGRETQYFGPGTRLLVL.

Details on this clone: The junction departs from the called germline gene at one end, perhaps through a read error. The chain has TRBV27 and TRBJ1-6, with a tentative D call TRBD1 (5 bases). The germline V gene has CDR1 MNHEY and CDR2 SMNVEV (reference sequence). This CDR3 has 13 residues. DNA for the CDR3: TGTGCCAGCAGTTTATTTCAGGGCAGTTTTTTTGTTTTT. Translating it yields CASSLFQGSFFVF.

The chain couples TRBV4-2 to TRBJ2-7; TRBD1 is a possible D gene (7 bases). Trimming cost V 0 bases and J 5 bases, with 14 bases left between them. The CDR3 is 15 amino acids. Germline-derived CDR1 and CDR2 are LGHNA and YNFKEQ. The CDR3 DNA reads as TGTGCCAGCAGCCAAGATCTCAGGGGGGCAAACGAGCAGTACTTC. Translating it yields CASSQDLRGANEQYF.

The chain carries TRBV27 and TRBJ1-1; possible D gene TRBD1, 5 bases. CDR1 is MNHEY, CDR2 SMNVEV, per germline (reference sequence). The V gene lost 0 bases and the J gene lost 0 bases, with 11 bases spanning the gap. The CDR3 sequence is 16 residues long. In DNA form, the CDR3 reads TGTGCCAGCAGTTTATCGATCACAGGCATGAACACTGAAGCTTTCTTT. Translating it yields CASSLSITGMNTEAFF.

The chain employs TRBV28 and TRBJ1-6; a possible D gene is TRBD1 (5 bases). Trimming removed 6 bases from V and 7 bases from J, with 19 bases in between. This CDR3 has 16 amino acids. The germline gives CDR1 MDHEN, CDR2 SYDVKM. The CDR3 protein is CASRRTGSGVNSPLHF. CDR3 bases: TGTGCCAGCAGGAGAACAGGCAGCGGGGTCAATTCACCCCTCCACTTT. Filled out from reference TRBV28 and TRBJ1-6, the complete variable domain reads DVKVTQSSRYLVKRTGEKVFLECVQDMDHENMFWYRQDPGLGLRLIYFSYDVKMKEKGDIPEGYSVSREKKERFSLILESASTNQTSMYLCASRRTGSGVNSPLHFGNGTRLTVT.

This sequence joins TRBV10-2 and TRBJ2-2, with D possibly TRBD2 on 6 matching bases. This CDR3 region has 15 residues. The V end was cut by 7 bases, the J end by 3 bases, with 15 bases between. Germline V CDR1 and CDR2: WSHSY, SAAADI. This CDR3 reads CASTLAGSYTGELFF. The CDR3 coding sequence is TGCGCCAGCACACTGGCGGGGTCCTACACCGGGGAGCTGTTTTTT.

V gene TRBV10-3 combines with J gene TRBJ1-5, with D unresolved. The CDR3 has 14 residues. Trimming left V 8 bases short and J 8 bases short, with 19 bases between. CDR1 is ENHRY and CDR2 is SYGVKD in the germline V gene. CDR3 sequence reads: CAIGRPGMLEPQHF. CDR3 DNA sequence: TGTGCCATCGGTAGACCTGGGATGTTGGAGCCCCAGCATTTT.

This clone was seen just once. This sequence joins TRBV19 and TRBJ2-2, with 8 bases matching TRBD1. The CDR3 contains 17 residues. CDR1 and CDR2 (germline): LNHDA, SQIVND (reference sequence). The trim removed 3 bases at V and 1 base at J, leaving 7 bases unmatched. The CDR3 protein is CASSIDRGRLNTGELFF. DNA for the CDR3: TGTGCCAGTAGTATCGACAGGGGAAGGCTGAACACCGGGGAGCTGTTTTTT.

V and J are TRBV6-5 and TRBJ2-7; D is possibly TRBD1 (6 bases). Trimming stripped 5 bases from V and 3 bases from J, with 17 bases between. This CDR3 is built from 15 residues. Per germline, CDR1 MNHEY and CDR2 SVGAGI. CDR3 loop: CASSNRAMGLYEQYF. CDR3 nucleotide sequence: TGTGCCAGCAGTAACAGGGCCATGGGCCTCTACGAGCAGTACTTC.

The V gene is TRBV7-3, the J gene TRBJ2-1; 10 bases match TRBD1. Trimming cost V 5 bases and J 6 bases; bases outside gene matches: 7. CDR1 and CDR2 (germline): SGHTA, FQGTGA. The CDR3 runs 15 residues. CDR3 sequence reads: CASSPPGTGVNEQFF. DNA of the CDR3: TGTGCCAGCAGCCCCCCCGGGACAGGGGTCAATGAGCAGTTCTTC.

This clone was detected once. The rearrangement joins TRBV5-4 to TRBJ1-4, with D possibly being TRBD1 (5 bases). Germline CDR1 is SGHNT and CDR2 is YYREEE (reference sequence). This CDR3 has 16 amino acids. Trimming pared 3 bases from V and 4 bases from J, leaving 16 bases between. CDR3 residues: CASSSGPGAGNEKLFF. The DNA for the CDR3 is TGTGCCAGCAGCTCCGGTCCCGGGGCAGGTAATGAAAAACTGTTTTTT.

This clone was observed a single time. The genes are TRBV2 and TRBJ2-3, with 7 positions matching TRBD1. V shed 6 bases and J 1 base; nucleotides not matched to a gene: 1. This CDR3 spans 13 amino acids. Germline V gene data show CDR1 as SNHLY and CDR2 as FYNNEI. The DNA for the CDR3 is TGTGCCAGCAGCACAGGGGGCACAGATACGCAGTATTTT. This codes for CASSTGGTDTQYF.

This clone was picked up a small number of times. The J gene is TRBJ2-5, the V gene TRBV5-4; possible D gene TRBD2, 6 bases. The CDR3 contains 14 residues. Germline values: CDR1 SGHNT, CDR2 YYREEE (reference sequence). The V and J ends lost 1 base and 0 bases respectively, with 7 bases between them. CDR3: CASSLRGNQETQYF. The CDR3 DNA is TGTGCCAGCAGCTTGCGGGGGAACCAAGAGACCCAGTACTTC.

This clone showed up just once. The chain employs TRBV28 and TRBJ2-5; 13 positions agree with TRBD2. Germline V gives CDR1 MDHEN, CDR2 SYDVKM. V shed 6 bases, J shed 1 base, and the junction held 8 bases outside the gene matches. The CDR3 runs 17 residues. CDR3 in DNA: TGTGCCAGCAGCCCGGGGGGACTAGCGGGGCCCCAAGAGACCCAGTACTTC. Translation gives CASSPGGLAGPQETQYF. The whole variable domain, filled in from reference TRBV28 and TRBJ2-5, reads DVKVTQSSRYLVKRTGEKVFLECVQDMDHENMFWYRQDPGLGLRLIYFSYDVKMKEKGDIPEGYSVSREKKERFSLILESASTNQTSMYLCASSPGGLAGPQETQYFGPGTRLLVL.